Below are 8 T cell receptor beta chains sequenced from a single sample in a study of blood T cell repertoires in COVID-19 (dated by TCRdb to 2020 to 2022). The library came from the immunoSEQ multiplex PCR assay. In TCRdb, the immuneACCESS table is reduced to in-frame sequences with V and J assigned. These tables do not hold every clone; where another copy was compared, an unresolved V gene accounts for under half, and the others remain unexplained. The sample table lists around 220,000 clones, 80% of them with a count of one. The top ten clones comprise 5.1% of the sample. What was sequenced was peripheral blood. The receptors stem from a human donor in a cohort sampled during active COVID-19.

A few counts support this clone. V is TRBV5-6 and J is TRBJ2-5; 9 positions agree with TRBD2. V trimming: 4 bases; J trimming: 2 bases; junction bases outside the gene matches: 6. The CDR3 has 15 residues. CDR1 is SGHDT, CDR2 YYEEEE, per germline. The CDR3 DNA reads as TGTGCCAGCAGCCGTCGGCTAGCGGGGCAAGAGACCCAGTACTTC. This translates into CASSRRLAGQETQYF. Drawing the rest from reference TRBV5-6 and TRBJ2-5, the complete variable domain is DAGVTQSPTHLIKTRGQQVTLRCSPKSGHDTVSWYQQALGQGPQFIFQYYEEEERQRGNFPDRFSGHQFPNYSSELNVNALLLGDSALYLCASSRRLAGQETQYFGPGTRLLVL.

The chain joins TRBV12-3 or TRBV12-4 to TRBJ1-5; a possible D gene is TRBD1 (6 bases). The CDR3 contains 13 residues. V was clipped by 5 bases and J by 6 bases, with 11 bases between them. Here the CDR3 DNA reads TGTGCCAGCAGTCGGACAGACACTCAGCCCCAGCATTTT. Translated, it gives CASSRTDTQPQHF.

This clone appeared a few times. The same CDR3 also results from other DNA sequences found in this sample. The J gene is TRBJ1-2, the V gene TRBV19; 7 nucleotides align to TRBD1. The CDR3 is 13 residues long. J gave up 6 bases and V 6 bases, and 7 bases lay outside the gene matches. From germline, CDR1 is LNHDA and CDR2 SQIVND (reference sequence). The CDR3 DNA follows: TGTGCCAGTAGCCGAGACAGGGTTGATGGCTACACCTTC. As protein: CASSRDRVDGYTF.

The gene calls are TRBV5-1 and TRBJ1-2; no clear D gene. The V gene lost 3 bases and the J gene lost 5 bases, with 17 bases spanning the gap. Looked up from germline, CDR1 is SGHRS and CDR2 is YFSETQ. CDR3 length: 15 residues. The CDR3: CASSWEGETSYGYTF. In DNA form, the CDR3 reads TGCGCCAGCAGCTGGGAGGGAGAAACAAGTTATGGCTACACCTTC. Together with reference TRBV5-1 and TRBJ1-2, the CDR3 gives the full variable domain: KAGVTQTPRYLIKTRGQQVTLSCSPISGHRSVSWYQQTPGQGLQFLFEYFSETQRNKGNFPGRFSGRQFSNSRSEMNVSTLELGDSALYLCASSWEGETSYGYTFGSGTRLTVV.

This clone was seen a few times. The chain links TRBV12-3 or TRBV12-4 to TRBJ2-5; D perhaps matches TRBD1 (6 bases). Trimming removed 6 bases at V and 7 bases at J, with 9 bases between. The CDR3 is 11 amino acids. This CDR3 is CASSPGATQYF. The CDR3 bases are TGTGCCAGCAGCCCAGGGGCGACCCAGTACTTC.

This rearrangement joins TRBV7-2 to TRBJ1-2; D is unresolved. The germline V gene encodes CDR1 SGHTA and CDR2 FQGNSA. CDR3 size: 14 residues. With 3 bases removed from V and 2 bases from J, the gap between germline ends came to 10 bases. CDR3 bases: TGTGCCAGCAGCTTCTATATCCCCAACTATGGCTACACCTTC. It encodes CASSFYIPNYGYTF.

V gene TRBV3-1 (or the pseudogene TRBV3-2) combines with J gene TRBJ1-1, with 10 nucleotides matching TRBD1. CDR1 LGHDT and CDR2 YNNKEL come from the germline V gene (reference sequence). V lost 4 bases to trimming and J lost 5 bases; unmatched junction nucleotides: 7. The CDR3 extends over 15 amino acids. CDR3 loop: CASSLRTGGGTEAFF. CDR3 DNA: TGTGCCAGCAGCCTCCGGACAGGGGGAGGTACTGAAGCTTTCTTT.

This clone was seen ten or more times. The gene calls are TRBV27 and TRBJ2-3, with TRBD1 as a possible D gene (5 bases). This CDR3 contains 11 residues. Germline lookup yields CDR1 MNHEY and CDR2 SMNVEV (reference sequence). Trimming left V 6 bases short and J 9 bases short, with 10 bases between. CDR3: CASSRGATQYF. The CDR3 coding sequence is TGTGCCAGCAGCCGTGGGGCCACGCAGTATTTT.